Below, one T cell receptor (beta chain) is given with its context. The age range of participants was 18 to 89 years, with residence in under 30 US areas. As originally analysed: Amplifying reference gene primers gave estimates of nucleated cell counts. Profiled with immunoSEQ multiplex PCR; TCRdb holds only in-frame clones, not every one. That table supplies the V and J calls and clone size; D and trimming were determined from the DNA. The table lists under 200,000 clones, about 83% of them singletons. The sample belongs to a study of blood T cell repertoires in COVID-19. Study-level background: Some COVID-19 samples were acute and others convalescent; all came from the United States, Italy and Spain. Nucleic acid was either cDNA or gDNA, and it came from T cells, B-cell-depleted T cells, or PBMCs.

This receptor was taken from a man aged 35-49 years with acute COVID-19. Sequenced sample: PBMCs or T cells enriched from blood (not recorded which).

The CDR3 bases are TGTGCCAGCAGCAACCACGCGGCCGGGAATCAGCCCCAGCATTTT. It is translated as CASSNHAAGNQPQHF. The chain couples TRBV13 to TRBJ1-5; D gene unclear. From germline, CDR1 is PRHDT and CDR2 FYEKMQ (reference sequence). The CDR3 totals 15 residues. The V end lost 5 bases, the J end lost 4 bases, and 15 bases lay between the germline ends.